These 32 T cell receptor beta chains were sequenced from one sample in a study of HIV-infected patients and healthy controls (dated by TCRdb to the mid-2010s). The library came from 5' RACE. Sequencing was performed on an Illumina MiSeq. Around 510 ng RNA was reverse transcribed with SuperScript III using primers against the alpha and beta constant regions. Separate alpha and beta chain libraries were generated by chain-specific third strand synthesis with multiplexing indices. TCRdb trimmed public reads at Q25 via fastp, called clones via MiXCR and kept in-frame beta chains. Here each entry gathers all rows of one CDR3 protein and keeps the most common genes and DNA. Present in this sample are around 9,000 distinct CDR3 sequences, around 5.8% of which were seen just once. Roughly 8% of the sample goes to the ten largest clones. Since whole blood was used without any cell fractionation, the repertoire reflected all peripheral T cells in unsorted form.

Sequenced material: blood. All receptors derive from an adult in good health.

This clonotype was detected ten times or more. The chain joins TRBV4-1 to TRBJ2-3; TRBD2 aligns across 11 bases. V trimming: 4 bases; J trimming: 2 bases; junction bases outside the gene matches: 5. The germline V gene encodes CDR1 MGHRA and CDR2 YSYEKL. The length of the CDR3 is 16 residues. The CDR3 protein is CASSPPGLADTDTQYF. The CDR3 DNA is TGCGCCAGCAGCCCCCCGGGACTAGCGGACACAGATACGCAGTATTTT.

This clonotype counts as medium-sized. The V call is TRBV2, the J call TRBJ2-3, with TRBD1 matching 8 bases. CDR1 is SNHLY and CDR2 is FYNNEI in the germline V gene. This CDR3 is built from 15 residues. Trimming at V came to 4 bases and at J to 0 bases, leaving 3 bases not matched to a gene. CDR3 amino acids: CASSGQGTSTDTQYF. The CDR3 nucleotides are TGTGCCAGCAGTGGACAGGGGACTAGCACAGATACGCAGTATTTT.

V is TRBV6-2 or TRBV6-3 and J is TRBJ2-7; maybe TRBD1 (6 bases). The V gene lost 0 bases and the J gene lost 7 bases, with 10 bases spanning the gap. This CDR3 is built from 13 residues. CDR1 is MNHEY and CDR2 is SVGEGT in the germline V gene. The CDR3 DNA reads as TGTGCCAGCAGTTACTCGGGGGCCGGGGAGCAGTACTTC. This codes for CASSYSGAGEQYF.

At least ten counts were recorded for this clonotype. V and J are TRBV19 and TRBJ2-1, with 9 positions matching TRBD1. The germline V gene encodes CDR1 LNHDA and CDR2 SQIVND (reference sequence). The CDR3 consists of 15 residues. V gave up 4 bases and J gave up 3 bases; unmatched junction bases: 4. The CDR3 sequence is CASSKPGQGYNEQFF. As DNA, the CDR3 is TGTGCCAGTAGTAAACCGGGACAGGGCTACAATGAGCAGTTCTTC.

This clonotype was counted at least ten times. The gene calls are TRBV6-6 and TRBJ2-3; no reliable D call. Trimming took off 0 bases at V and 2 bases at J, with 9 bases between the two ends. This CDR3 spans 15 amino acids. Per the germline V gene, CDR1 is MNHNY and CDR2 is SVGAGI (reference sequence). The CDR3 reads CASSYSNALTDTQYF. DNA of the CDR3: TGTGCCAGCAGTTACTCGAATGCCCTCACAGATACGCAGTATTTT.

V is TRBV4-2 and J is TRBJ1-1, with D possibly matching TRBD1 (5 bases). The V gene lost 3 bases and the J gene lost 4 bases, with 15 bases spanning the gap. The CDR3 runs 15 residues. Germline V gene lookup returns CDR1 LGHNA and CDR2 YNFKEQ. The CDR3 DNA reads as TGTGCCAGCAGCCAGATGACAGAGGTGAGCACTGAAGCTTTCTTT. Encoded protein: CASSQMTEVSTEAFF.

This clonotype is termed medium-sized. The chain is built from TRBV5-1 and TRBJ2-3, with D uncertain. Trimming cost V 0 bases and J 0 bases, with 8 bases left between them. This CDR3 comprises 15 residues. Looked up from germline, CDR1 is SGHRS and CDR2 is YFSETQ. The CDR3 bases are TGCGCCAGCAGCTTGGCCGTGGGGAGCACAGATACGCAGTATTTT. This translates into CASSLAVGSTDTQYF.

This clonotype is categorized as medium-sized. The chain is built from TRBV20-1 and TRBJ2-3; the D gene is possibly TRBD2 (6 bases). This CDR3 region has 15 residues. V lost 5 bases and J 6 bases, leaving 21 bases between the germline ends. CDR1 is DFQATT and CDR2 is SNEGSKA in the germline V gene (reference sequence). In DNA form, the CDR3 reads TGCAGTGCTCAAGACGGGACTGGGGCGAGGGATACGCAGTATTTT. Translated, it gives CSAQDGTGARDTQYF.

This clonotype has a count of ten or more. The chain combines TRBV7-2 with TRBJ2-6; D is uncertain. The CDR3 length is 15 residues. Germline V lookup: CDR1 SGHTA, CDR2 FQGNSA. The V gene lost 5 bases and the J gene lost 0 bases, with 8 bases spanning the gap. Here the CDR3 DNA reads TGTGCCAGCAGCCAAGAAAGCTCTGGGGCCAACGTCCTGACTTTC. Its protein product is CASSQESSGANVLTF.

By its share, this clonotype is medium-sized (0.01 to 0.1%). The rearrangement links TRBV11-2 to TRBJ2-1; D ambiguous. Trimming shortened V by 0 bases and J by 5 bases, and 11 bases separated the two germline ends. This CDR3 has 15 amino acids. Germline V gene sequence: CDR1 SGHAT, CDR2 FQNNGV. CDR3: CASSLDPRSNNEQFF. The CDR3 nucleotides are TGTGCCAGCAGCTTAGATCCTAGGAGCAACAATGAGCAGTTCTTC.

At least ten counts were recorded for this clonotype. Written as DNA, the CDR3 is TGTGCCAGCAGCTTAGAGGCTAGCTGGCCCGGGGAGCTGTTTTTT. Protein sequence: CASSLEASWPGELFF. The chain carries TRBV7-2 and TRBJ2-2; weak D call: TRBD2 (5 bases). This CDR3 contains 15 residues. V was clipped by 1 base and J by 6 bases, with 12 bases between them. Germline V gene data show CDR1 as SGHTA and CDR2 as FQGNSA.

In this sample, this clonotype is medium-sized. J is TRBJ2-5 and V is TRBV12-3 or TRBV12-4; TRBD2 agrees at 12 bases. V dropped 5 bases and J dropped 0; count of bases not matched to a gene: 4. The CDR3 loop spans 16 amino acids. Written as DNA, the CDR3 is TGTGCCAGCAGTCTCGGGACTAGCGGGTACCAAGAGACCCAGTACTTC. Amino acid sequence: CASSLGTSGYQETQYF.

By share, this clonotype ranks as medium-sized. The chain carries TRBV7-2 and TRBJ2-3, with TRBD2 as a possible D gene (5 bases). V was pared by 3 bases and J by 2 bases, with 15 bases between. Germline CDR1 SGHTA, CDR2 FQGNSA. The CDR3 has 16 residues. CDR3 sequence (DNA): TGTGCCAGCAGCTTTCGTCGGGCTAGCTCCACAGATACGCAGTATTTT. This codes for CASSFRRASSTDTQYF.

By proportion, this clonotype is medium-sized. V and J are TRBV29-1 and TRBJ2-7; TRBD2 might be the D (6 bases). V shed 3 bases and J shed 5 bases, with 14 bases lying between them. Germline V CDR1 and CDR2: SQVTM, ANQGSEA. The CDR3 consists of 13 residues. This chain's CDR3 is CSVDTGVVHEQYF. CDR3 in DNA: TGCAGCGTTGATACGGGAGTCGTCCACGAGCAGTACTTC.

Within the sample, this clonotype is medium-sized. The chain is built from TRBV12-3 or TRBV12-4 and TRBJ2-7; unclear D gene. Trimming removed 5 bases from V and 4 bases from J, with 9 bases in between. This CDR3 is built from 12 residues. The CDR3 DNA sequence: TGTGCCAGCAGTCCCAGGATTTACGAGCAGTACTTC. Its translation: CASSPRIYEQYF.

This clonotype was counted at least ten times. This chain connects TRBV12-3 or TRBV12-4 to TRBJ2-1; possibly TRBD1 for D (6 bases). This CDR3 is built from 13 residues. The germline V and J ends were trimmed by 6 bases and 4 bases, with 10 bases remaining between them. The CDR3 region has the DNA TGTGCCAGCAGCCGGACAGCTTACAATGAGCAGTTCTTC. Translation: CASSRTAYNEQFF.

This clonotype was seen at least ten times. This sequence joins TRBV19 and TRBJ2-6, with D maybe TRBD1 (7 bases). The CDR3 contains 18 residues. CDR1 is LNHDA, CDR2 SQIVND, per germline (reference sequence). V was shortened by 5 bases and J by 4 bases, with 21 bases between the two germline ends. For the CDR3, the DNA is TGTGCCAGTAGTCCCCAAGGAGGGGGCGTTGCCGGGGCCAACGTCCTGACTTTC. This sequence encodes CASSPQGGGVAGANVLTF.

This clonotype is deemed medium-sized. The chain is built from TRBV12-3 or TRBV12-4 and TRBJ1-5; TRBD1 might be the D (6 bases). The CDR3 runs 15 residues. Trimming pared 5 bases from V and 0 bases from J, leaving 11 bases between. The CDR3 nucleotides read TGTGCCAGCAGTGTAGACAGGAATAGCAATCAGCCCCAGCATTTT. Protein: CASSVDRNSNQPQHF.

This clonotype appeared many times. This chain joins TRBV19 and TRBJ2-7, with 10 bases aligning to TRBD1. Germline CDR1 and CDR2: LNHDA and SQIVND (reference sequence). Trimming at V came to 5 bases and at J to 2 bases, leaving 6 bases not matched to a gene. This CDR3 has 15 residues. The DNA for the CDR3 is TGTGCCAGTAGTTCTCCGGGACAGGGGACCTACGAGCAGTACTTC. The encoded protein is CASSSPGQGTYEQYF.

This clonotype was detected many times. This chain links TRBV6-2 or TRBV6-3 with TRBJ1-1, with 8 bases lining up with TRBD1. V lost 2 bases to trimming and J lost 0 bases; unmatched junction nucleotides: 8. The CDR3 totals 17 residues. Germline V lookup: CDR1 MNHEY, CDR2 SVGEGT. CDR3 protein: CASSYPGTGLMNTEAFF. The CDR3 nucleotides read TGTGCCAGCAGTTACCCTGGGACAGGCCTTATGAACACTGAAGCTTTCTTT.

This clonotype is medium-sized within its sample. The chain has TRBV2 and TRBJ1-6; D is perhaps TRBD1 (5 bases). Germline CDR1 and CDR2: SNHLY and FYNNEI. CDR3 length: 14 residues. V lost 4 bases and J 7 bases, leaving 11 bases between the germline ends. CDR3 protein: CASSVYSGNSPLHF. CDR3 bases: TGTGCCAGCAGTGTCTATTCAGGGAATTCACCCCTCCACTTT.

This clonotype occurred many times. The chain carries TRBV19 and TRBJ2-2; perhaps TRBD2 as D (5 bases). Trimming shortened V by 0 bases and J by 2 bases, and 13 bases separated the two germline ends. The germline V gene has CDR1 LNHDA and CDR2 SQIVND (reference sequence). CDR3 length: 17 amino acids. DNA for the CDR3: TGTGCCAGTAGTATAGACAGCCGGGGAGACAACACCGGGGAGCTGTTTTTT. Its protein is CASSIDSRGDNTGELFF.

By its share, this clonotype is medium-sized. The chain links TRBV7-8 to TRBJ1-5; D possibly corresponds to TRBD1 (5 bases). The V end was cut by 0 bases, the J end by 6 bases, with 15 bases between. In germline, CDR1 is SGHVS, CDR2 FQNEAQ. This CDR3 region has 16 residues. The CDR3 loop reads CASSLAQSGRSQPQHF. CDR3 nucleotide sequence: TGTGCCAGCAGCTTAGCGCAGTCAGGGCGGAGTCAGCCCCAGCATTTT.

This clonotype was counted at least ten times. V and J are TRBV3-1 and TRBJ2-1, with D unresolved. Germline CDR1 reads LGHDT; CDR2 reads YNNKEL (reference sequence). V lost 0 bases and J 7 bases, leaving 7 bases between the germline ends. The CDR3 loop spans 13 amino acids. The CDR3 spells CASSQDRVNEQFF. The DNA of the CDR3 is TGTGCCAGCAGCCAAGATAGGGTGAATGAGCAGTTCTTC.

This clonotype was observed a handful of times. The chain employs TRBV29-1 and TRBJ2-1; 10 bases are a match to TRBD2. CDR3 length: 14 amino acids. V lost 4 bases and J lost 4; bases outside the gene matches: 4. Germline values: CDR1 SQVTM, CDR2 ANQGSEA. The CDR3 sequence is CSVGPSGGYNEQFF. The CDR3 DNA follows: TGCAGCGTTGGACCTAGCGGGGGTTACAATGAGCAGTTCTTC.

By share, this clonotype ranks as medium-sized (0.01 to 0.1%). The rearrangement links TRBV7-9 to TRBJ2-1; D uncertain. V gave up 5 bases and J gave up 5 bases, with 4 bases separating them. The CDR3 consists of 11 residues. CDR1 and CDR2 from the germline V gene are SEHNR and FQNEAQ (reference sequence). As DNA, the CDR3 is TGTGCCAGCAGCGTCAACAATGAGCAGTTCTTC. It specifies CASSVNNEQFF.

V usage is TRBV29-1 and J usage is TRBJ1-2; no reliable D call. Trimming removed 3 bases from V and 4 bases from J, with 12 bases in between. Germline-derived CDR1 and CDR2 are SQVTM and ANQGSEA. This CDR3 is built from 13 residues. For the CDR3, the DNA is TGCAGCGTTGACCACGGCGACTCCTATGGCTACACCTTC. Translation: CSVDHGDSYGYTF.

This clonotype was seen a handful of times. J is TRBJ1-5 and V is TRBV19; TRBD1 aligns across 12 bases. The germline V gene encodes CDR1 LNHDA and CDR2 SQIVND (reference sequence). The V segment lost 5 bases and the J segment 7 bases; nucleotides outside the gene matches: 6. The length of the CDR3 is 15 residues. CDR3 protein: CASSWDRGLGQPQHF. In nucleotides, the CDR3 is TGTGCCAGTAGTTGGGACAGGGGGCTGGGACAGCCCCAGCATTTT.

Relative to its sample, this clonotype is medium-sized. V gene TRBV7-3 combines with J gene TRBJ1-1; D gene uncertain. The CDR3 totals 13 residues. Germline V gene data show CDR1 as SGHTA and CDR2 as FQGTGA. V was shortened by 5 bases and J by 1 base, with 8 bases between the two germline ends. CDR3 protein: CASSLQPNTEAFF. The CDR3 bases are TGTGCCAGCAGCCTTCAACCGAACACTGAAGCTTTCTTT.

This clonotype occurred a few times. The chain joins TRBV27 to TRBJ2-7, with TRBD2 matching over 7 bases. This CDR3 is built from 14 residues. Germline CDR1 and CDR2: MNHEY and SMNVEV (reference sequence). V was clipped by 5 bases and J by 2 bases; unmatched bases: 6. The CDR3 coding sequence is TGTGCCAGCAGTGAGCGGGAACTTCCCTACGAGCAGTACTTC. It is translated as CASSERELPYEQYF.

The V call is TRBV19, the J call TRBJ2-5, with 7 bases lining up with TRBD2. V gave up 7 bases and J gave up 5 bases; unmatched junction bases: 19. Germline loops: CDR1 LNHDA, CDR2 SQIVND (reference sequence). This CDR3 is 17 amino acids long. CDR3 nucleotide sequence: TGTGCCAGTACCGAAGGTCCGGGAGGACGGGATGAGGAGACCCAGTACTTC. This translates into CASTEGPGGRDEETQYF.

Many counts were recorded for this clonotype. This chain links TRBV3-1 with TRBJ1-4, with a possible D match to TRBD1 (6 bases). This CDR3 is built from 16 residues. The germline V and J ends were trimmed by 3 bases and 8 bases, with 19 bases remaining between them. The germline V gene encodes CDR1 LGHDT and CDR2 YNNKEL (reference sequence). The CDR3 is CASSQPGGPVSEKLFF. The CDR3 region has the DNA TGTGCCAGCAGCCAGCCTGGGGGCCCCGTCTCAGAAAAACTGTTTTTT.